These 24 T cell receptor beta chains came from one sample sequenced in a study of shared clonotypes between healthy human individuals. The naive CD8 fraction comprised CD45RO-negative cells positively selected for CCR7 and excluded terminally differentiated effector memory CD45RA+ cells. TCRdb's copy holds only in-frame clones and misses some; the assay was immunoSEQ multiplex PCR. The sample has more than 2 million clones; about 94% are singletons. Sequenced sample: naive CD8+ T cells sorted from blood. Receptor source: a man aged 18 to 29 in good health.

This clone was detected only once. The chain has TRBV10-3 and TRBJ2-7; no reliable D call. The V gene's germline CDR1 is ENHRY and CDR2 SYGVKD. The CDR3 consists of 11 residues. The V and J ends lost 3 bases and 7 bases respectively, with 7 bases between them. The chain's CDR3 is CAISEGREQYF. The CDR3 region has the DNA TGTGCCATCAGTGAAGGTAGGGAGCAGTACTTC.

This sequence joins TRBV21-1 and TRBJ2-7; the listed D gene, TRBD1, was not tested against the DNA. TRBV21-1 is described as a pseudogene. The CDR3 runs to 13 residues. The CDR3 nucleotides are TGTGCCAGCAGCAAAGTTTCAGGCCACGAGCAGTACTTC. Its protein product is CASSKVSGHEQYF.

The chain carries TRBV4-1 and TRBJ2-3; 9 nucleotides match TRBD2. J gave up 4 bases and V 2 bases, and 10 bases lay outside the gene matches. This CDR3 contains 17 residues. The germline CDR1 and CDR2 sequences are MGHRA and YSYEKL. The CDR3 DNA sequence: TGCGCCAGCAGCCAAACACCCGGCGGGGGGGCCGCAGATACGCAGTATTTT. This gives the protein CASSQTPGGGAADTQYF.

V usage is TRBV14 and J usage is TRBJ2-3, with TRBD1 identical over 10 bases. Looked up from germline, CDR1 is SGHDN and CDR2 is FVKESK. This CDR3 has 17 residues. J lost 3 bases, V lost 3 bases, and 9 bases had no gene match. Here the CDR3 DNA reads TGTGCCAGCAGCCATCCCGGGACAGGGGTTTGGACAGATACGCAGTATTTT. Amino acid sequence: CASSHPGTGVWTDTQYF.

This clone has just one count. The CDR3 DNA reads as TGTGCCAGCAGTGAATCCAGCGTGACAGGGGGGGTGGAGACCCAGTACTTC. Its translation is CASSESSVTGGVETQYF. The chain carries TRBV2 and TRBJ2-5, with 9 bases that match TRBD1. CDR1 and CDR2 from the germline V gene are SNHLY and FYNNEI. V dropped 2 bases and J dropped 5; count of bases not matched to a gene: 12. The CDR3 is 17 residues long.

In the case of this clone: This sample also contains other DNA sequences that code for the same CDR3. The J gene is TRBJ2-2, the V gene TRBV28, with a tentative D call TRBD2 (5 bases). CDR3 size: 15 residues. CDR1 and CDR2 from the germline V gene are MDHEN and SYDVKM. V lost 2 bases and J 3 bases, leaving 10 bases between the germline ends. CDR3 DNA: TGTGCCAGCAGTTTAGGGCAGGACTACACCGGGGAGCTGTTTTTT. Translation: CASSLGQDYTGELFF.

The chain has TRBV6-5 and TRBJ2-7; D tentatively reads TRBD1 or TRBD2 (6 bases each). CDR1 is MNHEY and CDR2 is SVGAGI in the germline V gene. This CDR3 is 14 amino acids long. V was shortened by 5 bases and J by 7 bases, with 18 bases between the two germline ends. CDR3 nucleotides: TGTGCCAGCAGTGAGGCCGGGGGCGAAAGAGAGCAGTACTTC. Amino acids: CASSEAGGEREQYF.

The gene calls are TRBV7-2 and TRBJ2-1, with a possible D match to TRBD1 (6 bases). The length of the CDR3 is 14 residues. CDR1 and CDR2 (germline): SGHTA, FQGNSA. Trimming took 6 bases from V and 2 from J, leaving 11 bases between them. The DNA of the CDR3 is TGTGCCAGCAGTCTTACAGGGACCTACAATGAGCAGTTCTTC. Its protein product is CASSLTGTYNEQFF. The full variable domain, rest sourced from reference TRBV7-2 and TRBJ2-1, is GAGVSQSPSNKVTEKGKDVELRCDPISGHTALYWYRQSLGQGLEFLIYFQGNSAPDKSGLPSDRFSAERTGGSVSTLTIQRTQQEDSAVYLCASSLTGTYNEQFFGPGTRLTVL.

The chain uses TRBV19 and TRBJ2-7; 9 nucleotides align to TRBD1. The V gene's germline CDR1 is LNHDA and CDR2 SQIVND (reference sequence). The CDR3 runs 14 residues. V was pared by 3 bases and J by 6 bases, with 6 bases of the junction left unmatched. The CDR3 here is CASSIGTGFAEQYF. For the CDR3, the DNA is TGTGCCAGTAGTATCGGGACAGGGTTTGCCGAGCAGTACTTC.

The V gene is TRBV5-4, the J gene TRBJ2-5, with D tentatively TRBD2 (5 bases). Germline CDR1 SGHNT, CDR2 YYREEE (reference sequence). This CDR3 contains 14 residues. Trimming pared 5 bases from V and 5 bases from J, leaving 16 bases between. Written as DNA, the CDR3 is TGTGCCAGCAGGGGGAGAAGCGATGGGGAGACCCAGTACTTC. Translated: CASRGRSDGETQYF.

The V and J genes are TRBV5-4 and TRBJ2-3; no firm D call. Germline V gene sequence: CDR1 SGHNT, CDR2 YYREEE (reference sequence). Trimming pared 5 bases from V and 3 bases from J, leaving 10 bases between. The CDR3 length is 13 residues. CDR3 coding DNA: TGTGCCAGCAGGGTTTTAGGGACAGATACGCAGTATTTT. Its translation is CASRVLGTDTQYF.

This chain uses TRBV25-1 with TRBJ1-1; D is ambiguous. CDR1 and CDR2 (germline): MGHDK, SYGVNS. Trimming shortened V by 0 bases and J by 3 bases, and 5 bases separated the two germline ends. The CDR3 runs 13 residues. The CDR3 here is CASSEYFDTEAFF. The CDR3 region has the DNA TGTGCCAGCAGTGAATATTTCGACACTGAAGCTTTCTTT. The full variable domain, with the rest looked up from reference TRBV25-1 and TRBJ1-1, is EADIYQTPRYLVIGTGKKITLECSQTMGHDKMYWYQQDPGMELHLIHYSYGVNSTEKGDLSSESTVSRIRTEHFPLTLESARPSHTSQYLCASSEYFDTEAFFGQGTRLTVV.

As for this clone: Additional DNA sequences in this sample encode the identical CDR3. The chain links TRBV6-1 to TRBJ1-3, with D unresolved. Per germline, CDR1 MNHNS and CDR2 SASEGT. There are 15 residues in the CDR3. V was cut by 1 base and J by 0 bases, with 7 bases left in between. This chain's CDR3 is CASSEDSFSGNTIYF. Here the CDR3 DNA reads TGTGCCAGCAGTGAAGACTCCTTCTCTGGAAACACCATATATTTT.

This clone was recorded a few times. The CDR3 DNA reads TGTGCCAGCAGTGAAGCCTATGTCGGCAATCAGCCCCAGCATTTT. Its translation: CASSEAYVGNQPQHF. The J gene is TRBJ1-5, the V gene TRBV2, with D unclear. Deletions cut 0 bases from V and 2 bases from J, with 8 bases between. Germline CDR1 is SNHLY and CDR2 is FYNNEI. CDR3 length: 15 amino acids. Drawing the rest from reference TRBV2 and TRBJ1-5, the complete variable domain is EPEVTQTPSHQVTQMGQEVILRCVPISNHLYFYWYRQILGQKVEFLVSFYNNEISEKSEIFDDQFSVERPDGSNFTLKIRSTKLEDSAMYFCASSEAYVGNQPQHFGDGTRLSIL.

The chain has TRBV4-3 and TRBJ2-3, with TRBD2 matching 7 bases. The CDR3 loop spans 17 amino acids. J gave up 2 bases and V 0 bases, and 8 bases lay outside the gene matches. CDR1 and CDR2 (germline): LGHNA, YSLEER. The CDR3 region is CASSQDNGGYDTDTQYF. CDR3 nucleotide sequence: TGCGCCAGCAGCCAAGATAACGGGGGGTACGACACAGATACGCAGTATTTT.

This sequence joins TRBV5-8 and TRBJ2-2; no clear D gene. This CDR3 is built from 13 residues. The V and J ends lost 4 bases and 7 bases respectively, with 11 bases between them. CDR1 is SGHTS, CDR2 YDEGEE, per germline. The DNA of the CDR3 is TGTGCCAGCAGCCTCCCGGACGTCGGGGAGCTGTTTTTT. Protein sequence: CASSLPDVGELFF.

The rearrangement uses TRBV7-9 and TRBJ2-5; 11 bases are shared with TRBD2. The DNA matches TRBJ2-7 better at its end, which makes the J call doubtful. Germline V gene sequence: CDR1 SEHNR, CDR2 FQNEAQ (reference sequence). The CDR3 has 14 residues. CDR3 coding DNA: TGTGCCAGCAGCTTCGGGACTAGCGGCTACGAGCAGTACTTC. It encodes CASSFGTSGYEQYF.

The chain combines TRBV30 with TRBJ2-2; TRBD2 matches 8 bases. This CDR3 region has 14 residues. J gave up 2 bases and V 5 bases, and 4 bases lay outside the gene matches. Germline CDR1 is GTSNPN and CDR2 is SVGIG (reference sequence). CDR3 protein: CAWLAGPNTGELFF. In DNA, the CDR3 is TGTGCCTGGTTAGCGGGGCCCAACACCGGGGAGCTGTTTTTT.

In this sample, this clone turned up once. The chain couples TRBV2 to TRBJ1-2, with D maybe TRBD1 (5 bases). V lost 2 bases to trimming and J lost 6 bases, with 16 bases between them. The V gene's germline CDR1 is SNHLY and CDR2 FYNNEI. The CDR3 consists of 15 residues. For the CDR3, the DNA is TGTGCCAGCAGTGAAAGGGGACGTCCTTTGGATGGCTACACCTTC. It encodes CASSERGRPLDGYTF.

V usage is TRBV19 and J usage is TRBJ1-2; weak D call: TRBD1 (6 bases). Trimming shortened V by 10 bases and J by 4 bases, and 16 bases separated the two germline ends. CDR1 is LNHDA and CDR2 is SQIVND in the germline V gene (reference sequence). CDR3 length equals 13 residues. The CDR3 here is CATEQGPPYGYTF. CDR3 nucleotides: TGTGCCACCGAACAGGGCCCACCCTATGGCTACACCTTC.

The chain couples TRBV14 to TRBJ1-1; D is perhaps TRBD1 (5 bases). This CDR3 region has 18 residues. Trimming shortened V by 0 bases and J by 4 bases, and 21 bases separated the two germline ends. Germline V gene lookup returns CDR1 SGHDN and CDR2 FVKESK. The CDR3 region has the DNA TGTGCCAGCAGCCAAGAAGGGATCGGCTGGGGGTCCGGCACTGAAGCTTTCTTT. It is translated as CASSQEGIGWGSGTEAFF.

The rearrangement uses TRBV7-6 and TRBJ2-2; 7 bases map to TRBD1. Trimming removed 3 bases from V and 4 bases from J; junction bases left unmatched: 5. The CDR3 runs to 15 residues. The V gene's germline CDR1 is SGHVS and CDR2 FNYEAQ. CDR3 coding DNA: TGTGCCAGCAGCTTGACAGGGTTTGGCACCGGGGAGCTGTTTTTT. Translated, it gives CASSLTGFGTGELFF. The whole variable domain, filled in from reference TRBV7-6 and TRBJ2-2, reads GAGVSQSPRYKVTKRGQDVALRCDPISGHVSLYWYRQALGQGPEFLTYFNYEAQQDKSGLPNDRFSAERPEGSISTLTIQRTEQRDSAMYRCASSLTGFGTGELFFGEGSRLTVL.

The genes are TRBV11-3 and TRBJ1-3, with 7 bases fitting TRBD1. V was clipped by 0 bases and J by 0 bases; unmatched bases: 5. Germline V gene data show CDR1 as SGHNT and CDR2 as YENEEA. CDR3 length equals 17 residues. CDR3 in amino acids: CASSLDPRQGSGNTIYF. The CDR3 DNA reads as TGTGCCAGCAGCTTAGATCCCCGACAGGGCTCTGGAAACACCATATATTTT.

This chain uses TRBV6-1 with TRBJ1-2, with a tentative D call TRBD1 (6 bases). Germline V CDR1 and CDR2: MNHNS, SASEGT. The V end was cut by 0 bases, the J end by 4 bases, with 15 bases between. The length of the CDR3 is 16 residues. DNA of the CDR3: TGTGCCAGCAGTGAAGCGTGGACAGACATTCTCTATGGCTACACCTTC. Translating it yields CASSEAWTDILYGYTF.